The 28 T cell receptor beta chains below were found in one sample sequenced in a study of blood T cell repertoires in COVID-19. Clones were sequenced by immunoSEQ multiplex PCR, and TCRdb holds only the in-frame ones, with some missing. The sample has hundreds of thousands of clones, around 89% seen once. Specimen: peripheral blood. These receptors originate from a man in his forties or fifties with acute or convalescent COVID-19.

The chain combines TRBV7-8 with TRBJ1-2; D may be TRBD1 (6 bases). The CDR3 consists of 18 residues. CDR1 and CDR2 from the germline V gene are SGHVS and FQNEAQ. V was clipped by 5 bases and J by 1 base, with 23 bases between them. The CDR3 sequence is CASSVLGSRDNYNYGYTF. The CDR3 DNA follows: TGTGCCAGCAGCGTATTGGGATCCCGGGACAATTATAACTATGGCTACACCTTC.

The V gene is TRBV27, the J gene TRBJ1-1; D may be TRBD1 (5 bases). Germline CDR1 MNHEY, CDR2 SMNVEV (reference sequence). The CDR3 runs to 13 residues. V lost 3 bases to trimming and J lost 10 bases, with 15 bases between them. CDR3 loop: CASSLYRGIAAFF. CDR3 in DNA: TGTGCCAGCAGTTTGTATAGGGGTATCGCAGCTTTCTTT.

The chain is built from TRBV11-2 and TRBJ2-1; D not certain. CDR1 and CDR2 (germline): SGHAT, FQNNGV. The CDR3 loop spans 13 amino acids. Deletions cut 5 bases from V and 0 bases from J, with 5 bases between. DNA for the CDR3: TGTGCCAGCAGCCTCAGCTCCTACAATGAGCAGTTCTTC. Encoded protein: CASSLSSYNEQFF.

V and J are TRBV4-1 and TRBJ2-7, with 8 nucleotides matching TRBD2. V was pared by 1 base and J by 4 bases, with 6 bases of the junction left unmatched. Germline assignment: CDR1 MGHRA and CDR2 YSYEKL. The CDR3 extends over 15 amino acids. The CDR3 bases are TGCGCCAGCAGCCAAGCCAGCGGGGGTTTGTACGAGCAGTACTTC. Amino acids: CASSQASGGLYEQYF.

This clone turned up a few times. The chain carries TRBV6-5 and TRBJ2-4; a weak D match, TRBD2 (6 bases). Between the trimmed V and J ends, which lost 6 bases and 1 base, there was a span of 10 bases. This CDR3 region has 14 residues. Germline-derived CDR1 and CDR2 are MNHEY and SVGAGI. The CDR3: CASREGPAKNIQYF. The DNA for the CDR3 is TGTGCCAGCAGGGAGGGACCGGCCAAAAACATTCAGTACTTC.

The rearrangement joins TRBV5-1 to TRBJ1-2, with D possibly TRBD1 on 5 matching bases. This CDR3 is built from 15 residues. V was clipped by 4 bases and J by 1 base, with 14 bases between them. Per the germline V gene, CDR1 is SGHRS and CDR2 is YFSETQ. This CDR3 is CASSPGDRDNYGYTF. As DNA, the CDR3 is TGCGCCAGCAGCCCGGGGGACCGCGATAACTATGGCTACACCTTC.

This clone has only a few counts. The chain employs TRBV5-6 and TRBJ1-2; 10 bases map to TRBD1. This CDR3 spans 15 amino acids. The ends lost 4 bases at V and 6 bases at J; junction bases unmatched: 9. Germline CDR1 reads SGHDT; CDR2 reads YYEEEE. The CDR3 bases are TGTGCCAGCAGCAGCCGGGACAGGGGAGAGAATGGCTACACCTTC. Protein product: CASSSRDRGENGYTF.

V is TRBV6-5 and J is TRBJ1-2; no definite D call. The germline gives CDR1 MNHEY, CDR2 SVGAGI. The CDR3 is made up of 11 amino acids. V was clipped by 4 bases and J by 8 bases, with 8 bases between them. CDR3 in amino acids: CASSWTGGYTF. CDR3 in DNA: TGTGCCAGCAGTTGGACGGGGGGCTACACCTTC.

This chain uses TRBV12-5 with TRBJ2-1; no clear D gene. The CDR3 has 14 residues. Germline V gene lookup returns CDR1 LGHNT and CDR2 FRNRAP. Trimming removed 3 bases from V and 2 bases from J, with 8 bases in between. The DNA of the CDR3 is TGTGCTAGTGGTTTAGGTCGGGCCTACAATGAGCAGTTCTTC. Its protein is CASGLGRAYNEQFF.

The chain carries TRBV4-1 and TRBJ2-3; TRBD1 aligns across 7 bases. The CDR3 is 15 residues long. Trimming cost V 0 bases and J 2 bases; bases outside gene matches: 2. The germline V gene encodes CDR1 MGHRA and CDR2 YSYEKL. In DNA form, the CDR3 reads TGCGCCAGCAGCCAAGATGGGACAGTCACAGATACGCAGTATTTT. Encoded protein: CASSQDGTVTDTQYF.

The chain links TRBV19 to TRBJ2-2; D gene uncertain. Per the germline V gene, CDR1 is LNHDA and CDR2 is SQIVND (reference sequence). Trimming took 6 bases from V and 1 from J, leaving 9 bases between them. The CDR3 runs to 14 residues. Written as DNA, the CDR3 is TGTGCCAGTAGGCCTACAGTGAACACCGGGGAGCTGTTTTTT. Its protein is CASRPTVNTGELFF.

The chain links TRBV3-1 (or the pseudogene TRBV3-2) to TRBJ1-2; 7 positions agree with TRBD1. CDR1 and CDR2 from the germline V gene are LGHDT and YNNKEL (reference sequence). The CDR3 is 14 residues long. J gave up 6 bases and V 6 bases, and 10 bases lay outside the gene matches. DNA for the CDR3: TGTGCCAGCAGACCCCGACAGGGAAATGATGGCTACACCTTC. Translating it yields CASRPRQGNDGYTF.

This rearrangement joins TRBV2 to TRBJ2-1; D not resolved. Trimming took 10 bases from V and 4 from J, leaving 17 bases between them. This CDR3 comprises 14 residues. The germline gives CDR1 SNHLY, CDR2 FYNNEI. The CDR3 DNA reads TGTGCCACCTCGTCCGACTCAGCTTACAATGAGCAGTTCTTC. Translated: CATSSDSAYNEQFF. Supplemented by reference TRBV2 and TRBJ2-1, the full variable domain reads EPEVTQTPSHQVTQMGQEVILRCVPISNHLYFYWYRQILGQKVEFLVSFYNNEISEKSEIFDDQFSVERPDGSNFTLKIRSTKLEDSAMYFCATSSDSAYNEQFFGPGTRLTVL.

The V call is TRBV7-9, the J call TRBJ1-1; 8 bases agree with TRBD1. V lost 5 bases, J lost 5 bases, and 4 bases stayed unmatched. Germline values: CDR1 SEHNR, CDR2 FQNEAQ (reference sequence). The CDR3 loop spans 13 amino acids. CDR3 in amino acids: CASSRTGGTEAFF. The CDR3 nucleotides are TGTGCCAGCAGCCGTACAGGGGGAACTGAAGCTTTCTTT.

The V and J genes are TRBV12-5 and TRBJ1-1, with D uncertain. The CDR3 totals 15 residues. V lost 3 bases, J lost 9 bases, and 20 bases lay in between. Per germline, CDR1 LGHNT and CDR2 FRNRAP. CDR3 in DNA: TGTGCTAGTGGTTTAGCCCCACTAGCGAGGCCCCAAGCTTTCTTT. Its translation is CASGLAPLARPQAFF. Drawing the rest from reference TRBV12-5 and TRBJ1-1, the complete variable domain is DARVTQTPRHKVTEMGQEVTMRCQPILGHNTVFWYRQTMMQGLELLAYFRNRAPLDDSGMPKDRFSAEMPDATLATLKIQPSEPRDSAVYFCASGLAPLARPQAFFGQGTRLTVV.

This chain joins TRBV9 and TRBJ1-3; no clear D gene. Trimming cost V 0 bases and J 2 bases, with 9 bases left between them. Germline lookup yields CDR1 SGDLS and CDR2 YYNGEE. CDR3 size: 15 residues. Written as DNA, the CDR3 is TGTGCCAGCAGCGTAGCTACGGGAACTGGAAACACCATATATTTT. As protein: CASSVATGTGNTIYF.

The chain joins TRBV9 to TRBJ2-7; tentative D call: TRBD2 (5 bases). V was shortened by 4 bases and J by 6 bases, with 17 bases between the two germline ends. The CDR3 sequence is 14 residues long. Germline CDR1 SGDLS, CDR2 YYNGEE. For the CDR3, the DNA is TGTGCCAGCAGCCCTGTGGCGGGTCCTGGCGAGCAGTACTTC. Protein product: CASSPVAGPGEQYF.

J is TRBJ2-5 and V is TRBV7-8; the D gene is possibly TRBD2 (5 bases). V was trimmed by 5 bases and J by 2 bases, leaving 15 bases between them. The CDR3 consists of 15 residues. CDR1 and CDR2 (germline): SGHVS, FQNEAQ. The CDR3 DNA reads as TGTGCCAGCAGCCGTAGGCGGGTACTTCAAGAGACCCAGTACTTC. Protein: CASSRRRVLQETQYF. Together with reference TRBV7-8 and TRBJ2-5, the CDR3 gives the full variable domain: GAGVSQSPRYKVAKRGQDVALRCDPISGHVSLFWYQQALGQGPEFLTYFQNEAQLDKSGLPSDRFFAERPEGSVSTLKIQRTQQEDSAVYLCASSRRRVLQETQYFGPGTRLLVL.

This clone turned up a few times. This rearrangement joins TRBV14 to TRBJ1-2, with D tentatively TRBD1 (6 bases). V lost 4 bases and J lost 4, with 10 bases in between. The germline CDR1 and CDR2 sequences are SGHDN and FVKESK. The CDR3 is made up of 13 amino acids. For the CDR3, the DNA is TGTGCCAGCAGCCGAGGACAGACCTATGGCTACACCTTC. The encoded protein is CASSRGQTYGYTF.

The V gene is TRBV15, the J gene TRBJ1-4; possibly TRBD1 for D (6 bases). The CDR3 runs to 16 residues. Trimming took off 3 bases at V and 5 bases at J, with 16 bases between the two ends. Germline V lookup: CDR1 LNHNV, CDR2 YYDKDF (reference sequence). CDR3 in amino acids: CATSSGGSYGNEKLFF. The DNA for the CDR3 is TGTGCCACCAGCAGTGGGGGCAGCTACGGGAATGAAAAACTGTTTTTT.

The chain is built from TRBV11-2 and TRBJ1-2; 11 positions match TRBD1. The length of the CDR3 is 16 residues. Germline trimming cut 5 bases from V and 7 bases from J; bases unmatched to any gene: 12. Germline assignment: CDR1 SGHAT and CDR2 FQNNGV. CDR3 in DNA: TGTGCCAGCAGCCCGACCTCCGGACAGGGGGCATTTGGCTACACCTTC. This codes for CASSPTSGQGAFGYTF. The full variable domain, rest sourced from reference TRBV11-2 and TRBJ1-2, is EAGVAQSPRYKIIEKRQSVAFWCNPISGHATLYWYQQILGQGPKLLIQFQNNGVVDDSQLPKDRFSAERLKGVDSTLKIQPAKLEDSAVYLCASSPTSGQGAFGYTFGSGTRLTVV.

This chain's CDR3 is CATSRNPAGDYGYTF. CDR3 sequence (DNA): TGTGCCACCAGCAGAAACCCAGCGGGTGACTATGGCTACACCTTC. The chain has TRBV15 and TRBJ1-2; D is undetermined. Trimming pared 2 bases from V and 3 bases from J, leaving 13 bases between. CDR1 and CDR2 from the germline V gene are LNHNV and YYDKDF (reference sequence). This CDR3 spans 15 amino acids.

This chain joins TRBV5-6 and TRBJ1-1, with TRBD1 matching over 9 bases. The CDR3 is 14 residues long. Germline V gives CDR1 SGHDT, CDR2 YYEEEE. Losses at the gene ends were 2 bases for V and 5 bases for J; bases not matched to a gene: 4. As DNA, the CDR3 is TGTGCCAGCAGCTTACAGGGGGCGGGGACTGAAGCTTTCTTT. It is translated as CASSLQGAGTEAFF.

The chain joins TRBV6-1 to TRBJ2-7; TRBD1 matches 8 bases. This CDR3 region has 12 residues. The V gene end was trimmed by 6 bases and the J gene end by 6 bases; junction bases not matched to a gene: 4. Germline V CDR1 and CDR2: MNHNS, SASEGT. The CDR3 nucleotides read TGTGCCAGCAGCCGTGACAGGGGCGAGCAGTACTTC. It yields the protein CASSRDRGEQYF.

CDR3 amino acids: CASRSLIQETQYF. The CDR3 nucleotides read TGTGCCAGCAGGAGTCTTATCCAAGAGACCCAGTACTTC. This chain connects TRBV6-5 to TRBJ2-5; D not resolved. This CDR3 spans 13 amino acids. Germline CDR1 reads MNHEY; CDR2 reads SVGAGI. The V end was cut by 6 bases, the J end by 1 base, with 9 bases between.

The chain links TRBV6-1 to TRBJ1-1; D ambiguous. The germline V and J ends were trimmed by 1 base and 9 bases, with 12 bases remaining between them. The CDR3 is made up of 13 amino acids. Germline assignment: CDR1 MNHNS and CDR2 SASEGT. CDR3 residues: CASSEVETSKAFF. The CDR3 region has the DNA TGTGCCAGCAGTGAAGTCGAGACTTCTAAAGCTTTCTTT.

This chain joins TRBV19 and TRBJ2-1; the D gene is possibly TRBD1 (6 bases). Trimming stripped 3 bases from V and 7 bases from J, with 13 bases between. This CDR3 region has 14 residues. The germline V gene has CDR1 LNHDA and CDR2 SQIVND (reference sequence). Here the CDR3 DNA reads TGTGCCAGTAGTATTAGTATAGGGGGAAATGAGCAGTTCTTC. Protein sequence: CASSISIGGNEQFF.

This clone has a single count. The chain links TRBV6-5 to TRBJ1-2; 10 bases align to TRBD1. CDR1 is MNHEY and CDR2 is SVGAGI in the germline V gene. Trimming cost V 6 bases and J 4 bases; bases outside gene matches: 2. The CDR3 consists of 13 residues. CDR3 sequence (DNA): TGTGCCAGCAGCGACAGGGGGCTCTATGGCTACACCTTC. It encodes CASSDRGLYGYTF.